These 25 T cell receptor beta chains were all obtained from the same sample, sequenced in a study of blood T cell dynamics during melanoma immunotherapy. Time point indicated: week 3, after first cycle of checkpoint inhibitor. Sequencing was performed with immunoSEQ multiplex PCR; in TCRdb, only in-frame clones are kept and a portion is missing. The sample contains 1,500 to 2,000 clones, 90% to 95% of which appear only once. The input for sequencing was effector memory CD8+ T cells from blood, taken from a patient treated with checkpoint blockade. All receptors derive from a human donor with melanoma.

The chain is built from TRBV13 and TRBJ2-7, with a tentative D call TRBD2 (6 bases). V was cut by 5 bases and J by 0 bases, with 14 bases left in between. The CDR3 consists of 15 residues. CDR1 is PRHDT, CDR2 FYEKMQ, per germline (reference sequence). The CDR3 here is CASSGQLANSYEQYF. As DNA, the CDR3 is TGTGCCAGCAGCGGGCAGCTAGCGAACTCCTACGAGCAGTACTTC.

This clone was observed once. The chain joins TRBV9 to TRBJ2-3; 7 bases line up with TRBD2. This CDR3 has 14 amino acids. J was trimmed by 5 bases and V by 3 bases; bases with no gene match: 6. Per the germline V gene, CDR1 is SGDLS and CDR2 is YYNGEE. The CDR3 loop reads CASSGGLVRDTQYF. In DNA, the CDR3 is TGTGCCAGCAGCGGAGGACTAGTTAGAGATACGCAGTATTTT.

The chain uses TRBV28 and TRBJ2-5; 8 bases are a match to TRBD1. CDR1 is MDHEN and CDR2 is SYDVKM in the germline V gene. This CDR3 is built from 18 residues. The ends lost 3 bases at V and 5 bases at J; junction bases unmatched: 17. The CDR3 sequence: CASSFADRDVWSRETQYF. The CDR3 DNA sequence: TGTGCCAGCAGTTTTGCGGACAGGGATGTTTGGTCGAGGGAGACCCAGTACTTC.

This rearrangement joins TRBV19 to TRBJ1-4; D remains unclear. This CDR3 contains 14 residues. V lost 7 bases to trimming and J lost 4 bases, with 13 bases between them. CDR1 LNHDA and CDR2 SQIVND come from the germline V gene (reference sequence). CDR3 sequence (DNA): TGTGCCAGTACGGAGCATCCCATTAATGAAAAACTGTTTTTT. Translating gives CASTEHPINEKLFF.

The rearrangement uses TRBV19 and TRBJ1-1; the match to TRBD1 covers 7 bases. This CDR3 is built from 13 residues. V gave up 4 bases and J gave up 1 base; unmatched junction bases: 0. Germline CDR1 is LNHDA and CDR2 is SQIVND (reference sequence). CDR3: CASSRQGNTEAFF. CDR3 nucleotides: TGTGCCAGTAGTAGACAGGGGAACACTGAAGCTTTCTTT.

Concerning this clone: The sample carries other DNA sequences with the same CDR3. The J gene is TRBJ2-3, the V gene TRBV6-5; D unclear. Germline loops: CDR1 MNHEY, CDR2 SVGAGI. Trimming stripped 2 bases from V and 6 bases from J, with 6 bases between. This CDR3 comprises 12 residues. CDR3 DNA sequence: TGTGCCAGCAGTTACGATCGGGATACGCAGTATTTT. Its protein is CASSYDRDTQYF.

The chain joins TRBV7-6 to TRBJ2-1; 9 bases line up with TRBD2. The CDR3 contains 16 residues. Germline CDR1 SGHVS, CDR2 FNYEAQ. V dropped 1 base and J dropped 8; count of bases not matched to a gene: 9. As DNA, the CDR3 is TGTGCCAGCAGCTTAGAGGTTAGCGGGAGTTCCTATGAGCAGTTCTTC. This translates into CASSLEVSGSSYEQFF.

This clone is a singleton in its sample. Other nucleotide sequences in the sample specify the same CDR3. This sequence joins TRBV4-1 and TRBJ2-2; 9 nucleotides align to TRBD1. Germline V gives CDR1 MGHRA, CDR2 YSYEKL. V shed 3 bases, J shed 4 bases, and the junction held 9 bases outside the gene matches. This CDR3 spans 17 amino acids. Written as DNA, the CDR3 is TGCGCCAGCAGCCAGGATCAGGGGGACAGGGTCACCGGGGAGCTGTTTTTT. It specifies CASSQDQGDRVTGELFF.

The chain couples TRBV28 to TRBJ1-6, with 7 nucleotides matching TRBD1. Looked up from germline, CDR1 is MDHEN and CDR2 is SYDVKM. The CDR3 totals 14 residues. The J segment lost 5 bases and the V segment lost 6 bases, leaving 4 bases of the junction unmatched. In DNA, the CDR3 is TGTGCCAGCAGCCTGACAGGGAATAATTCACCCCTCCACTTT. Amino acid sequence: CASSLTGNNSPLHF.

This chain links TRBV7-9 with TRBJ2-1, with no clear D. There are 12 residues in the CDR3. V was cut by 3 bases and J by 6 bases, with 6 bases left in between. The germline CDR1 and CDR2 sequences are SEHNR and FQNEAQ (reference sequence). The CDR3 DNA reads as TGTGCCAGCAGCTTGACCTTCAATGAGCAGTTCTTC. Amino acids: CASSLTFNEQFF.

The V call is TRBV28, the J call TRBJ1-2, with 9 bases matching TRBD1. Germline trimming cut 6 bases from V and 6 bases from J; bases unmatched to any gene: 5. The CDR3 loop spans 13 amino acids. Germline CDR1 reads MDHEN; CDR2 reads SYDVKM. The CDR3 coding sequence is TGTGCCAGCAGGCGGACAGGGGTGGATGGCTACACCTTC. Protein: CASRRTGVDGYTF.

This chain connects TRBV7-9 to TRBJ2-7; perhaps TRBD2 as D (5 bases). Germline V gene data show CDR1 as SEHNR and CDR2 as FQNEAQ (reference sequence). This CDR3 has 15 residues. The V and J ends lost 3 bases and 4 bases respectively, with 16 bases between them. The CDR3 loop reads CASSLASGRMYEQYF. The CDR3 DNA reads as TGTGCCAGCAGCTTGGCGAGCGGCAGGATGTACGAGCAGTACTTC.

The chain recombines TRBV6-6 with TRBJ2-7; TRBD1 matches at 8 bases. The ends lost 8 bases at V and 2 bases at J; junction bases unmatched: 14. Germline V lookup: CDR1 MNHNY, CDR2 SVGAGI (reference sequence). The CDR3 totals 16 residues. The CDR3 here is CASGFPPGGPTYEQYF. The CDR3 nucleotides are TGTGCCAGCGGATTTCCCCCAGGGGGCCCCACCTACGAGCAGTACTTC.

This clone was detected once. The rearrangement uses TRBV7-6 and TRBJ2-4; D is perhaps TRBD2 (6 bases). Germline V gives CDR1 SGHVS, CDR2 FNYEAQ. V was cut by 3 bases and J by 1 base, with 16 bases left in between. This CDR3 has 17 amino acids. The CDR3 DNA reads as TGTGCCAGCAGCTTGGACCAAGCGGGTTCGGCCAAAAACATTCAGTACTTC. Its protein is CASSLDQAGSAKNIQYF.

The chain is built from TRBV4-3 and TRBJ2-1; 9 positions agree with TRBD2. The germline V gene has CDR1 LGHNA and CDR2 YSLEER. There are 16 residues in the CDR3. V trimming: 0 bases; J trimming: 5 bases; junction bases outside the gene matches: 5. This CDR3 reads CASSQDLAGEDNEQFF. The CDR3 region has the DNA TGCGCCAGCAGCCAAGATTTAGCGGGGGAAGACAATGAGCAGTTCTTC.

The chain uses TRBV4-1 and TRBJ1-5; no reliable D call. Trimming left V 0 bases short and J 4 bases short, with 13 bases between. The V gene's germline CDR1 is MGHRA and CDR2 YSYEKL. The CDR3 is 16 amino acids. Here the CDR3 reads CASSQDSGPWNQPQHF. The CDR3 DNA follows: TGCGCCAGCAGCCAAGATTCCGGCCCGTGGAATCAGCCCCAGCATTTT.

The V and J genes are TRBV11-2 and TRBJ2-1, with D hard to call. Germline V gene lookup returns CDR1 SGHAT and CDR2 FQNNGV. The V end lost 6 bases, the J end lost 6 bases, and 9 bases lay between the germline ends. The CDR3 extends over 12 amino acids. CDR3 in amino acids: CASRPRVNEQFF. The CDR3 coding sequence is TGTGCCAGCAGGCCTAGGGTCAATGAGCAGTTCTTC.

This chain links TRBV27 with TRBJ2-7; TRBD2 agrees at 8 bases. CDR3 length: 16 amino acids. The germline V gene has CDR1 MNHEY and CDR2 SMNVEV (reference sequence). V shed 1 base and J 3 bases; nucleotides not matched to a gene: 8. CDR3 amino acids: CASSLWVGSGNYEQYF. The CDR3 DNA reads as TGTGCCAGCAGTTTATGGGTCGGTAGCGGGAACTACGAGCAGTACTTC.

The chain is built from TRBV4-3 and TRBJ1-1, with 10 nucleotides matching TRBD1. J was trimmed by 5 bases and V by 0 bases; bases with no gene match: 3. The germline V gene encodes CDR1 LGHNA and CDR2 YSLEER. CDR3 length: 15 amino acids. The CDR3 spells CASSQDRQGATEAFF. In DNA, the CDR3 is TGCGCCAGCAGCCAAGATCGACAGGGGGCAACTGAAGCTTTCTTT.

DNA for the CDR3: TGTGCCAGCAGCCAAGAGGACAGAGCCTACGAGCAGTACTTC. Translating gives CASSQEDRAYEQYF. This rearrangement joins TRBV4-2 to TRBJ2-7, with D possibly TRBD1 on 6 matching bases. Trimming left V 0 bases short and J 2 bases short, with 8 bases between. The CDR3 contains 14 residues. CDR1 and CDR2 (germline): LGHNA, YNFKEQ.

V usage is TRBV27 and J usage is TRBJ1-5; D not resolved. Between the trimmed V and J ends, which lost 8 bases and 6 bases, there was a span of 11 bases. Germline CDR1 is MNHEY and CDR2 is SMNVEV (reference sequence). The CDR3 is made up of 12 amino acids. The CDR3 DNA follows: TGTGCCAGCGGCGCAGGTTCTCAGCCCCAGCATTTT. This gives the protein CASGAGSQPQHF.

The genes are TRBV7-6 and TRBJ2-7; no reliable D call. The CDR3 sequence is 15 residues long. Trimming stripped 5 bases from V and 0 bases from J, with 14 bases between. CDR1 SGHVS and CDR2 FNYEAQ come from the germline V gene. Here the CDR3 reads CASSPLGHNSYEQYF. Here the CDR3 DNA reads TGTGCCAGCAGCCCCCTCGGGCACAACTCCTACGAGCAGTACTTC.

CDR3 residues: CASSLQGRDRTYNEQFF. DNA for the CDR3: TGTGCCAGCAGCTTACAAGGTCGGGACAGAACTTACAATGAGCAGTTCTTC. The chain joins TRBV11-2 to TRBJ2-1; the match to TRBD1 covers 7 bases. This CDR3 is built from 17 residues. Unmatched junction bases numbered 11, after V lost 2 bases and J lost 4 bases. Germline loops: CDR1 SGHAT, CDR2 FQNNGV.

The V and J genes are TRBV4-2 and TRBJ2-7; 9 bases line up with TRBD2. The CDR3 extends over 16 amino acids. V shed 1 base and J 4 bases; nucleotides not matched to a gene: 8. CDR1 and CDR2 from the germline V gene are LGHNA and YNFKEQ. The CDR3 protein is CASSQGGAGGRYEQYF. The CDR3 DNA reads TGTGCCAGCAGCCAAGGCGGGGCGGGAGGGCGGTACGAGCAGTACTTC.

The chain is built from TRBV4-1 and TRBJ2-5; D is unclear. The DNA end is more similar to TRBJ2-7, so the J call may be wrong. From germline, CDR1 is MGHRA and CDR2 YSYEKL. The CDR3 consists of 14 residues. The CDR3 spells CASSQEYVAYEQYF. CDR3 in DNA: TGCGCCAGCAGCCAAGAATATGTAGCCTACGAGCAGTACTTC.